These 28 T cell receptor beta chains originate from one sample sequenced in a study of blood T cell repertoires in COVID-19. Data came from immunoSEQ multiplex PCR; TCRdb stores just in-frame clones and leaves some out. The sample yields around 25,000 clones, around 79% seen once. Sequencing was done on a sample of peripheral blood. Receptors originate from a man aged 50 to 59 with COVID-19, enrolled during active disease.

The chain combines TRBV6-5 with TRBJ1-6; D gene unclear. Trimming left V 5 bases short and J 10 bases short, with 18 bases between. The CDR3 extends over 15 amino acids. Germline CDR1 is MNHEY and CDR2 is SVGAGI. The CDR3 is CASSQQGASGSPLHF. As DNA, the CDR3 is TGTGCCAGCAGTCAACAAGGAGCCAGTGGCTCACCCCTCCACTTT.

The chain uses TRBV11-1 and TRBJ2-5, with D perhaps matching TRBD2 (6 bases). CDR1 and CDR2 (germline): SGHAT, FQDESV (reference sequence). This CDR3 spans 14 amino acids. V was shortened by 1 base and J by 5 bases, with 11 bases between the two germline ends. The chain's CDR3 is CASSLGRDGETQYF. In DNA, the CDR3 is TGTGCCAGCAGCTTAGGGCGGGATGGCGAGACCCAGTACTTC. The variable domain in full, with the rest retrieved from reference TRBV11-1 and TRBJ2-5, is EAEVAQSPRYKITEKSQAVAFWCDPISGHATLYWYRQILGQGPELLVQFQDESVVDDSQLPKDRFSAERLKGVDSTLKIQPAELGDSAMYLCASSLGRDGETQYFGPGTRLLVL.

There are a few counts of this clone. The V gene is TRBV30, the J gene TRBJ1-5; 7 nucleotides match TRBD1. Trimming removed 2 bases from V and 3 bases from J; junction bases left unmatched: 10. The CDR3 covers 16 residues. CDR1 GTSNPN and CDR2 SVGIG come from the germline V gene (reference sequence). CDR3 protein: CAWSHPGQRSNQPQHF. The CDR3 DNA is TGTGCCTGGAGTCATCCGGGACAGAGGTCCAATCAGCCCCAGCATTTT.

The chain is built from TRBV6-1 and TRBJ1-1; TRBD1 might be the D (5 bases). V dropped 3 bases and J dropped 2 bases, with 16 bases sitting between them. CDR1 is MNHNS and CDR2 is SASEGT in the germline V gene. The CDR3 runs to 16 residues. The CDR3 loop is CASSEWDQQANTEAFF. The CDR3 nucleotides are TGTGCCAGCAGTGAGTGGGATCAACAGGCAAACACTGAAGCTTTCTTT.

This clone was seen just once. The J gene is TRBJ1-1, the V gene TRBV4-1; D possibly corresponds to TRBD1 (5 bases). Trimming shortened V by 0 bases and J by 7 bases, and 12 bases separated the two germline ends. This CDR3 has 14 residues. Germline values: CDR1 MGHRA, CDR2 YSYEKL. As DNA, the CDR3 is TGCGCCAGCAGCCAAGATGAGGAGGGGTTTGAAGCTTTCTTT. Amino acids: CASSQDEEGFEAFF.

V is TRBV6-2 or TRBV6-3 and J is TRBJ2-7; 7 bases are a match to TRBD1. V lost 2 bases and J lost 0; bases outside the gene matches: 1. The CDR3 extends over 14 amino acids. From germline, CDR1 is MNHEY and CDR2 SVGEGT. The CDR3 nucleotides are TGTGCCAGCAGTTACGGGGACAGCTCCTACGAGCAGTACTTC. This encodes CASSYGDSSYEQYF.

This chain connects TRBV5-5 to TRBJ2-2, with 8 positions matching TRBD1. The CDR3 spans 16 residues. The germline CDR1 and CDR2 sequences are SGHKS and YYEKEE (reference sequence). V shed 2 bases and J 1 base; nucleotides not matched to a gene: 4. The DNA of the CDR3 is TGTGCCAGCAGCTTACGGGGACAGGTGAACACCGGGGAGCTGTTTTTT. The encoded protein is CASSLRGQVNTGELFF.

The chain carries TRBV2 and TRBJ2-1, with 13 bases that match TRBD2. The CDR3 spans 14 residues. Unmatched junction bases numbered 1, after V lost 2 bases and J lost 9 bases. Germline V gives CDR1 SNHLY, CDR2 FYNNEI. The CDR3 DNA is TGTGCCAGCAGTGAAACTAGCGGGAGGGTTGAGCAGTTCTTC. Encoded protein: CASSETSGRVEQFF.

The chain employs TRBV30 and TRBJ2-5; the D gene is possibly TRBD2 (6 bases). The length of the CDR3 is 14 residues. Trimming took 0 bases from V and 5 from J, leaving 13 bases between them. Germline V gene data show CDR1 as GTSNPN and CDR2 as SVGIG (reference sequence). CDR3 protein: CAWSVSRSGETQYF. The CDR3 DNA reads TGTGCCTGGAGTGTCAGCCGGAGCGGGGAGACCCAGTACTTC.

This clone was seen just once. The J gene is TRBJ1-4, the V gene TRBV7-9; D unclear. The CDR3 is 15 amino acids. Germline V gene sequence: CDR1 SEHNR, CDR2 FQNEAQ (reference sequence). V was clipped by 4 bases and J by 0 bases, with 9 bases between them. The CDR3 DNA reads TGTGCCAGCAGCTATACAGATACAACTAATGAAAAACTGTTTTTT. It translates to CASSYTDTTNEKLFF. Together with reference TRBV7-9 and TRBJ1-4, the CDR3 gives the full variable domain: DTGVSQNPRHKITKRGQNVTFRCDPISEHNRLYWYRQTLGQGPEFLTYFQNEAQLEKSRLLSDRFSAERPKGSFSTLEIQRTEQGDSAMYLCASSYTDTTNEKLFFGSGTQLSVL.

The rearrangement links TRBV2 to TRBJ2-1; 14 bases line up with TRBD2. There are 17 residues in the CDR3. Germline CDR1 reads SNHLY; CDR2 reads FYNNEI. V shed 4 bases and J 3 bases; nucleotides not matched to a gene: 5. The CDR3 protein is CASSGGTSGSFYNEQFF. DNA for the CDR3: TGTGCCAGCAGTGGGGGGACTAGCGGGAGTTTCTACAATGAGCAGTTCTTC. Full variable domain (missing parts from reference TRBV2 and TRBJ2-1): EPEVTQTPSHQVTQMGQEVILRCVPISNHLYFYWYRQILGQKVEFLVSFYNNEISEKSEIFDDQFSVERPDGSNFTLKIRSTKLEDSAMYFCASSGGTSGSFYNEQFFGPGTRLTVL.

The genes are TRBV3-1 (or the pseudogene TRBV3-2) and TRBJ2-7; D ambiguous. V was pared by 1 base and J by 6 bases, with 4 bases between. Germline assignment: CDR1 LGHDT and CDR2 YNNKEL (reference sequence). The CDR3 length is 11 residues. The CDR3, as DNA: TGTGCCAGCAGCCAAGCCAGCGAGCAGTACTTC. It specifies CASSQASEQYF.

The chain is built from TRBV12-5 and TRBJ1-3; D is unresolved. V lost 0 bases and J 0 bases, leaving 12 bases between the germline ends. Germline V gene sequence: CDR1 LGHNT, CDR2 FRNRAP. This CDR3 is built from 17 residues. CDR3 region: CASGLVLRGYSGNTIYF. The CDR3 region has the DNA TGTGCTAGTGGTTTGGTACTGCGGGGTTACTCTGGAAACACCATATATTTT.

In this sample, this clone turned up a few times. This sequence joins TRBV5-1 and TRBJ2-3, with 12 bases fitting TRBD2. Germline trimming cut 4 bases from V and 1 base from J; bases unmatched to any gene: 4. Germline-derived CDR1 and CDR2 are SGHRS and YFSETQ. The CDR3 is 16 residues long. The CDR3 spells CASSTASGGGTDTQYF. The CDR3, as DNA: TGCGCCAGCAGCACGGCTAGCGGGGGGGGCACAGATACGCAGTATTTT.

This clone has a single count. The chain uses TRBV9 and TRBJ2-5; perhaps TRBD2 as D (6 bases). The germline V and J ends were trimmed by 2 bases and 3 bases, with 14 bases remaining between them. The CDR3 loop spans 15 amino acids. Germline V gene lookup returns CDR1 SGDLS and CDR2 YYNGEE. The CDR3 spells CASSVDGSFEETQYF. The CDR3 region has the DNA TGTGCCAGCAGCGTTGACGGGAGTTTCGAAGAGACCCAGTACTTC. The entire variable domain, with the rest obtained from reference TRBV9 and TRBJ2-5, is as follows: DSGVTQTPKHLITATGQRVTLRCSPRSGDLSVYWYQQSLDQGLQFLIQYYNGEERAKGNILERFSAQQFPDLHSELNLSSLELGDSALYFCASSVDGSFEETQYFGPGTRLLVL.

V gene TRBV6-5 combines with J gene TRBJ1-1, with TRBD1 matching over 11 bases. Germline V gene data show CDR1 as MNHEY and CDR2 as SVGAGI. After removal of 4 bases from V and 4 bases from J, the junction contained 5 bases not matched to a gene. CDR3 length: 15 residues. The CDR3 spells CASSSAGTGGTEAFF. Here the CDR3 DNA reads TGTGCCAGCAGTTCCGCCGGGACAGGGGGCACTGAAGCTTTCTTT.

This clone has a handful of counts. The V call is TRBV9, the J call TRBJ2-5; D possibly corresponds to TRBD2 (6 bases). Germline CDR1 SGDLS, CDR2 YYNGEE. The CDR3 contains 13 residues. V dropped 7 bases and J dropped 2 bases, with 12 bases sitting between them. The CDR3 nucleotides read TGTGCCAGCTCAACTAGCAGTCAAGAGACCCAGTACTTC. Its protein is CASSTSSQETQYF.

This chain connects TRBV5-1 to TRBJ2-3; tentative D call: TRBD2 (7 bases). The CDR3 sequence is 15 residues long. CDR1 and CDR2 (germline): SGHRS, YFSETQ. V lost 1 base and J lost 1, with 10 bases in between. The CDR3: CASSLSRGRTDTQYF. The CDR3 DNA follows: TGCGCCAGCAGCTTGTCGCGGGGGCGCACAGATACGCAGTATTTT.

The CDR3 coding sequence is TGTGCCAGCAGCGTAGAGTTGGACTCCCGTAATTCACCCCTCCACTTT. This translates into CASSVELDSRNSPLHF. The chain links TRBV9 to TRBJ1-6; D call uncertain. CDR3 length: 16 residues. Germline CDR1 is SGDLS and CDR2 is YYNGEE. V gave up 0 bases and J gave up 6 bases, with 13 bases separating them.

The chain has TRBV19 and TRBJ1-1; D remains ambiguous. The germline CDR1 and CDR2 sequences are LNHDA and SQIVND (reference sequence). Trimming took off 3 bases at V and 0 bases at J, with 8 bases between the two ends. This CDR3 is 14 amino acids long. The DNA of the CDR3 is TGTGCCAGTAGTATGGGCATCATGAACACTGAAGCTTTCTTT. The encoded protein is CASSMGIMNTEAFF.

The chain carries TRBV9 and TRBJ2-3; 10 bases line up with TRBD2. CDR1 is SGDLS, CDR2 YYNGEE, per germline. Losses at the gene ends were 2 bases for V and 0 bases for J; bases not matched to a gene: 3. CDR3 length: 16 amino acids. This CDR3 is CASSVGLAVSTDTQYF. CDR3 nucleotide sequence: TGTGCCAGCAGCGTCGGACTAGCGGTGAGCACAGATACGCAGTATTTT.

The V gene is TRBV11-2, the J gene TRBJ2-7; 8 bases agree with TRBD2. Trimming cost V 1 base and J 2 bases; bases outside gene matches: 7. The germline V gene encodes CDR1 SGHAT and CDR2 FQNNGV. The CDR3 runs to 16 residues. The DNA of the CDR3 is TGTGCCAGCAGCTTAGGCTGGACGGGAGGGCCCTACGAGCAGTACTTC. It encodes CASSLGWTGGPYEQYF.

V usage is TRBV19 and J usage is TRBJ1-2; TRBD1 might be the D (6 bases). The V end lost 7 bases, the J end lost 4 bases, and 16 bases lay between the germline ends. Per the germline V gene, CDR1 is LNHDA and CDR2 is SQIVND (reference sequence). The CDR3 length is 14 residues. The chain's CDR3 is CASNSPGQRYGYTF. CDR3 nucleotides: TGTGCCAGTAATTCTCCCGGACAGCGCTATGGCTACACCTTC.

This clone is medium-sized. The rearrangement uses TRBV3-1 (or the pseudogene TRBV3-2) and TRBJ1-5, with a weak D call TRBD1 (5 bases). V was pared by 1 base and J by 2 bases, with 18 bases between. The germline CDR1 and CDR2 sequences are LGHDT and YNNKEL (reference sequence). The CDR3 length is 18 residues. CDR3 region: CASSQAYTGDLGNQPQHF. The CDR3 nucleotides read TGTGCCAGCAGCCAAGCTTATACGGGGGATCTGGGCAATCAGCCCCAGCATTTT.

V usage is TRBV7-2 and J usage is TRBJ1-1; D is perhaps TRBD1 (5 bases). Germline V gives CDR1 SGHTA, CDR2 FQGNSA. The V and J ends lost 1 base and 0 bases respectively, with 12 bases between them. The CDR3 length is 16 residues. The CDR3 coding sequence is TGTGCCAGCAGCTTAGTGTGGGGGGGGGTGAACACTGAAGCTTTCTTT. This sequence encodes CASSLVWGGVNTEAFF.

This clone has more than one count but fewer than ten. The rearrangement uses TRBV19 and TRBJ1-1; D ambiguous. V shed 7 bases and J shed 3 bases, with 18 bases lying between them. The CDR3 spans 15 residues. Germline V CDR1 and CDR2: LNHDA, SQIVND (reference sequence). The CDR3 is CASTLTEQTYTEAFF. In DNA form, the CDR3 reads TGTGCCAGTACCCTTACCGAACAGACCTACACTGAAGCTTTCTTT. The entire variable domain, with the rest obtained from reference TRBV19 and TRBJ1-1, is as follows: DGGITQSPKYLFRKEGQNVTLSCEQNLNHDAMYWYRQDPGQGLRLIYYSQIVNDFQKGDIAEGYSVSREKKESFPLTVTSAQKNPTAFYLCASTLTEQTYTEAFFGQGTRLTVV.

This clone was recorded once. V is TRBV6-2 or TRBV6-3 and J is TRBJ1-5; unclear D gene. V was clipped by 1 base and J by 5 bases, with 6 bases between them. This CDR3 has 13 amino acids. CDR1 MNHEY and CDR2 SVGEGT come from the germline V gene. CDR3: CASSYWGDQPQHF. The DNA for the CDR3 is TGTGCCAGCAGTTACTGGGGAGATCAGCCCCAGCATTTT.

This chain connects TRBV5-1 to TRBJ1-1; 8 bases are a match to TRBD1. This CDR3 has 15 amino acids. V shed 4 bases and J 3 bases; nucleotides not matched to a gene: 8. In germline, CDR1 is SGHRS, CDR2 YFSETQ. The CDR3 loop reads CASSPRTGRDTEAFF. The DNA of the CDR3 is TGCGCCAGCAGCCCCCGGACAGGGAGGGACACTGAAGCTTTCTTT.